This T cell receptor (beta chain) was obtained from a study of cytomegalovirus exposure and HLA in healthy donors. The sample holds one count of this clone. The V gene end was trimmed by 4 bases and the J gene end by 1 base; junction bases not matched to a gene: 7. This CDR3 has 15 amino acids. Germline V lookup: CDR1 SGHRS, CDR2 YFSETQ. PCR amplification relied on 60 Vbeta primers (plus 13 Jbeta primers). Sequencing was performed with immunoSEQ multiplex PCR; in TCRdb, only in-frame clones are kept and a portion is missing. The sample carries about 120,000 clones, under 80% recorded once. The source of this sequence is a man in his 60s in good health and CMV-seropositive. This chain connects TRBV5-1 to TRBJ1-1; 7 nucleotides agree with TRBD1. The specimen sequenced was PBMCs. The CDR3 bases are TGCGCCAGCAGCACCTGGACAGGCCCGAACACTGAAGCTTTCTTT. The encoded protein is CASSTWTGPNTEAFF. Variable domain in full (rest from reference TRBV5-1 and TRBJ1-1): KAGVTQTPRYLIKTRGQQVTLSCSPISGHRSVSWYQQTPGQGLQFLFEYFSETQRNKGNFPGRFSGRQFSNSRSEMNVSTLELGDSALYLCASSTWTGPNTEAFFGQGTRLTVV.